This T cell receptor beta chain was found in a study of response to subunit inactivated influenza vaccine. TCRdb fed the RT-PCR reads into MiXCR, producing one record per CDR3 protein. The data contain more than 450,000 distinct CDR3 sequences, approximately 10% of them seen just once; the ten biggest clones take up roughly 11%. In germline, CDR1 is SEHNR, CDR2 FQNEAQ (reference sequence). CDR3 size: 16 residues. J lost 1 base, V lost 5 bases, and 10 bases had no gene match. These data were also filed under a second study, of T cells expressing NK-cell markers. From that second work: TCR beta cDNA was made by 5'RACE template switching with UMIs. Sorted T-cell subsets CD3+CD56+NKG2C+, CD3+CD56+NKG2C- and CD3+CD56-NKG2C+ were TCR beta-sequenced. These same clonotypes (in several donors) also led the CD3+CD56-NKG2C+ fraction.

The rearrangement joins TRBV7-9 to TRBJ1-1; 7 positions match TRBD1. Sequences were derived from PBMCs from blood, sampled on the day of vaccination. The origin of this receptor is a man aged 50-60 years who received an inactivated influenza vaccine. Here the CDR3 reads CASSRTTGMANTEAFF. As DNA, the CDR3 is TGTGCCAGCAGCAGAACGACAGGGATGGCGAACACTGAAGCTTTCTTT.